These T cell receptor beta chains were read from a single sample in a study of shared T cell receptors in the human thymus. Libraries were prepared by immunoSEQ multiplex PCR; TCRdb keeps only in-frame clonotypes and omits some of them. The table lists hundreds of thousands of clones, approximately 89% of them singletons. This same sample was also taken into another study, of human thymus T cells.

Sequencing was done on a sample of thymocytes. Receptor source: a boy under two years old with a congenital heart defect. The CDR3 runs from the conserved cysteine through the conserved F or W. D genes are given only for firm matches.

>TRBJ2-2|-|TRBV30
CAWRVRGLGTGELFF
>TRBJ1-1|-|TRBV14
CASSPYWEQDPEAFF
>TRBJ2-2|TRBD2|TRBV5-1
CASSWSPFPKTSGGNQHGELFF
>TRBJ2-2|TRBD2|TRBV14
CASSQDGLAGANTGELFF
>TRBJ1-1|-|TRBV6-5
CASRTDSNTEAFF
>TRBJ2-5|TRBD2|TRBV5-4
CASSPGARGGETQYF
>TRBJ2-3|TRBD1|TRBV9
CASSGRTGHSTDTQYF
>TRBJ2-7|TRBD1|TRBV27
CASSPIPGQAYEQYF
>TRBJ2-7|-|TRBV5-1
CASSLAGDRAKSYEQYF
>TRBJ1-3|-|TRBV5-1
CASSFTGLSDSGNTIYF
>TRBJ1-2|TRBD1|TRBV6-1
CASDLQGRGGYTF
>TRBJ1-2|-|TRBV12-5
CASGFSHRQQGVYGYTF
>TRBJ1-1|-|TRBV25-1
CASSEYGGFGMNTEAFF
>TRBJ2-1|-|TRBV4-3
CASSLQDNEQFF
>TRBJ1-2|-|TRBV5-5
CASSFGGSYTF
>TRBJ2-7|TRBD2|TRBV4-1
CASSHLWRGGSYEQYF
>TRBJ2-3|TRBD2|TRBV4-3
CASSPLRVAGGTDTQYF
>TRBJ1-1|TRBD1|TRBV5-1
CASSLEPGTENTEAFF
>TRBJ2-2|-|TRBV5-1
CASSLSFTNTGELFF
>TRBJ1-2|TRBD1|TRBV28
CASSSSQGECGYTF
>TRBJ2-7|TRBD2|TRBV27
CASSWTSGSLRAPYEQYF
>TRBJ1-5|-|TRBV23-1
CASVLGRRDNQPQHF
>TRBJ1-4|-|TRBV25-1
CASSLPGQGNEKLFF
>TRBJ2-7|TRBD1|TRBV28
CASGDGTGRYEQYF
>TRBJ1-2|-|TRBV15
CATSRDGYRKSSNYGYTF
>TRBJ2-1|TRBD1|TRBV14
CASSHSRQGKHNEQFF
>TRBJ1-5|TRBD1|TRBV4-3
CASSYQTGGNQPQHF
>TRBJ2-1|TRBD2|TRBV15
CATSREKGTSGRCCEQFF
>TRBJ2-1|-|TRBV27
CASSLGIDRFRSYNEQFF
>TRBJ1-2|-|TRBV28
CASIPSLGGNYGYTF
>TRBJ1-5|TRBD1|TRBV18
CASSPGQGLESAQHF
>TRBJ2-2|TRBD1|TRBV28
CATTTGDRGHDPGELFF
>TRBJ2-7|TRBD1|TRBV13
CASSTHGQGLGEQYF
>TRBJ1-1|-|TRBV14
CASSQEPLWGDTEAFF
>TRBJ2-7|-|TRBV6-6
CASTLRRGAVVEQYF
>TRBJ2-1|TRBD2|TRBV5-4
CASSPRSSGCNEQFF
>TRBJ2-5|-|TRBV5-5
CASSGGSPQETQYF
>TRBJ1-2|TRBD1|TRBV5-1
CASSPGQGGHGYTF
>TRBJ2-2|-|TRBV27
CATSNAQGFFSTGELFF
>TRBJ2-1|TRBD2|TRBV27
CASKSGSRYNEQFF
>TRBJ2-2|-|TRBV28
CASTWGRPTGELFF
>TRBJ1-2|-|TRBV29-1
CSVDWQNYGYTF